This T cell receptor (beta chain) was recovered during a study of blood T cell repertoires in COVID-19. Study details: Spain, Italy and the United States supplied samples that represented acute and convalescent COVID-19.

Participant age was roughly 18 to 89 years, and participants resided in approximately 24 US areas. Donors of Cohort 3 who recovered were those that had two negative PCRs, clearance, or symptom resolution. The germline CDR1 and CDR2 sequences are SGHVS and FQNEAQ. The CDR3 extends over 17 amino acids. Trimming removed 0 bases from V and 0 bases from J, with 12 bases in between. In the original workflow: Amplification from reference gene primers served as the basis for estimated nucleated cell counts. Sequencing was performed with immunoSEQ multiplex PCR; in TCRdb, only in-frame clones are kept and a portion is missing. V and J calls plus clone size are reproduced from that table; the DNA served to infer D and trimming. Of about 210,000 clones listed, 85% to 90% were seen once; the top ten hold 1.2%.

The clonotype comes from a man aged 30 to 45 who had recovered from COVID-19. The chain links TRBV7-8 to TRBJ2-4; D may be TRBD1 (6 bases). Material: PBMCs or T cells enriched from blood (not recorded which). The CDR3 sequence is CASSLAPGQLAKNIQYF. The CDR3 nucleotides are TGTGCCAGCAGCTTAGCTCCGGGACAACTAGCCAAAAACATTCAGTACTTC.